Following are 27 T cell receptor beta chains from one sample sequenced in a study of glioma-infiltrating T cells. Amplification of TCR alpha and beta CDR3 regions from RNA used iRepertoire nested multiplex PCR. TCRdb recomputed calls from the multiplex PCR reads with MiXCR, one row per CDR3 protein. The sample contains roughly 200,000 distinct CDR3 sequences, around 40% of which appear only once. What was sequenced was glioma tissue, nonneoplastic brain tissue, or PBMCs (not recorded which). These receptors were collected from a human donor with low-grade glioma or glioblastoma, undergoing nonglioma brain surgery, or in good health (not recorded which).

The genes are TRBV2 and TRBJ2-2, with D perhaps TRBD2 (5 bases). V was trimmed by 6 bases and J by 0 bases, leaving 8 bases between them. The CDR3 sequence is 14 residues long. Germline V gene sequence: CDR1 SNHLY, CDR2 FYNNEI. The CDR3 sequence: CASSSTTNTGELFF. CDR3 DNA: TGTGCCAGCAGCTCGACTACGAACACCGGGGAGCTGTTTTTT.

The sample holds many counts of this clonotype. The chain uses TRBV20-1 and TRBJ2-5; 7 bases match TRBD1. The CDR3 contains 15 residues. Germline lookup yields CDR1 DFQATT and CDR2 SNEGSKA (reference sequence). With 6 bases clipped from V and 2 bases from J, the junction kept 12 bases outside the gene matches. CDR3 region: CSAQKGAAQQETQYF. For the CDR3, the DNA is TGCAGTGCACAAAAGGGGGCAGCACAACAAGAGACCCAGTACTTC.

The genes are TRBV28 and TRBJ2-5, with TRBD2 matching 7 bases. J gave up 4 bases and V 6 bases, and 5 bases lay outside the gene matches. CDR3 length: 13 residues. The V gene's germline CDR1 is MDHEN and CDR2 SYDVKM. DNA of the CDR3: TGTGCCAGCAGCCCTGGGGGGGTAGAGACCCAGTACTTC. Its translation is CASSPGGVETQYF.

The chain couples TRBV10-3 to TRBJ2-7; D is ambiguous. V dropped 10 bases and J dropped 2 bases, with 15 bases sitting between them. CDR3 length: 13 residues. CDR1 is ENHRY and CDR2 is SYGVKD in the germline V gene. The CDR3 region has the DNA TGTGCCACCGCAAGGACGGACCCCTACGAGCAGTACTTC. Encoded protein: CATARTDPYEQYF.

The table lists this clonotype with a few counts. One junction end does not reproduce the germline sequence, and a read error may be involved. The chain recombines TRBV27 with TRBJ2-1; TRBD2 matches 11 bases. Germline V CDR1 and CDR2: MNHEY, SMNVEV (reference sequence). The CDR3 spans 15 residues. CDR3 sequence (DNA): TGTGCCAGCAGCCTAATTAGCGGGAGGGCCCTTAGCGAGCTCTTC. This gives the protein CASSLISGRALSELF.

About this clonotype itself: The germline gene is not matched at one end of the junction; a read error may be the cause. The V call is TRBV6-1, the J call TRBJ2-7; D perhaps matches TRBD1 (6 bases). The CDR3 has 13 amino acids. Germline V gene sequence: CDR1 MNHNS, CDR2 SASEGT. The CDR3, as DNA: TGTCCCAGCAGTCCCGGGACATGGAACGAGCAGTACTTC. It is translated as CPSSPGTWNEQYF.

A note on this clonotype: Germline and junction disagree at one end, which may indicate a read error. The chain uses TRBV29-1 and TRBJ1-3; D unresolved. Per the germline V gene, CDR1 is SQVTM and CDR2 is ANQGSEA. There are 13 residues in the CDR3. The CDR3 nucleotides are TGCAGCGTTGACAGCAGCTCTGGAAACACCATAAATTTT. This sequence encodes CSVDSSSGNTINF.

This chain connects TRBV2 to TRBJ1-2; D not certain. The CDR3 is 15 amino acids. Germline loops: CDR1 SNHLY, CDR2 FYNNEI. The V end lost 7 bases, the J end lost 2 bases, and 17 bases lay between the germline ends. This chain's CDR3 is CASIVYTDPNYGYTF. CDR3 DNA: TGTGCCAGCATTGTGTACACAGATCCCAACTATGGCTACACCTTC.

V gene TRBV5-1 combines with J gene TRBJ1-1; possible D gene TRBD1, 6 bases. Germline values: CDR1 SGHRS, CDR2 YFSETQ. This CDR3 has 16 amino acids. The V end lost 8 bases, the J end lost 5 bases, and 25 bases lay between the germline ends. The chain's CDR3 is CASKRVAGDTGTEAFF. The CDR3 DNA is TGCGCCAGTAAGAGGGTGGCAGGGGATACGGGTACTGAAGCTTTCTTT.

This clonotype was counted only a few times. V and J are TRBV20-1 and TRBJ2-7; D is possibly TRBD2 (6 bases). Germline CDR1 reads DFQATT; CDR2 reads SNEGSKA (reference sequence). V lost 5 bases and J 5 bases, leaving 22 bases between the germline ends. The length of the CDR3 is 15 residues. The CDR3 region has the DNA TGCAGTGCTCCTGCCATTCAGGGAGGCTTCGACGAGCAGTACTTC. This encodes CSAPAIQGGFDEQYF.

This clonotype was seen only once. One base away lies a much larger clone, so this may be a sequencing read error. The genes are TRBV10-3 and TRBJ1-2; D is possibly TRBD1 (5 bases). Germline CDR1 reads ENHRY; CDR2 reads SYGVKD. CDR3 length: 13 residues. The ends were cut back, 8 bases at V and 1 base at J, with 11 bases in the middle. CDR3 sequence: CAIRDLINYGYTF. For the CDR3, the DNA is TGTGCCATCCGGGACTTAATTAACTATGGCTACACCTTC.

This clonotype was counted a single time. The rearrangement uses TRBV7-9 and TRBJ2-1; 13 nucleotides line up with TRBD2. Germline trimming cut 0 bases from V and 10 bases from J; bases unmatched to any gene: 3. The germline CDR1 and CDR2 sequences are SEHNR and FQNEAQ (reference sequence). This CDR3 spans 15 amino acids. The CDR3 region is CASSLARGLAGEQFF. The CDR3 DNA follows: TGTGCCAGCAGCTTAGCCCGGGGACTAGCGGGGGAGCAGTTCTTC.

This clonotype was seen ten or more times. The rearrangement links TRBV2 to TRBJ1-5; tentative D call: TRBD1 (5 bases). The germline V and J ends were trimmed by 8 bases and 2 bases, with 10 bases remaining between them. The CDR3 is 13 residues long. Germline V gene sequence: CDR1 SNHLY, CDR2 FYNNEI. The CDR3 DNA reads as TGTGCCAGCCGTCGGGGGGGCAATCAGCCCCAGCATTTT. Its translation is CASRRGGNQPQHF.

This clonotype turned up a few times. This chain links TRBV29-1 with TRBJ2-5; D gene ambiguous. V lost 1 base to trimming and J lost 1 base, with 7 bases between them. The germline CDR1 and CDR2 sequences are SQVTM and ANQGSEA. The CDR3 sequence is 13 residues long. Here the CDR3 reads CSVEADFQETQYF. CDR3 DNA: TGCAGCGTTGAAGCAGATTTCCAAGAGACCCAGTACTTC.

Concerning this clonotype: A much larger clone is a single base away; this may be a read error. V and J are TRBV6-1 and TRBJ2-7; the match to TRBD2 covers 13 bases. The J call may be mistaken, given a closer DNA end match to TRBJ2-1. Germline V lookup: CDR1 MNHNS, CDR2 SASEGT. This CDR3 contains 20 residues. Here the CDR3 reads CTSSTRPGTSGTRADNEQFF. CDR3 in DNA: TGTACCAGCAGCACCCGACCCGGGACTAGCGGGACGAGGGCCGACAATGAGCAGTTCTTC.

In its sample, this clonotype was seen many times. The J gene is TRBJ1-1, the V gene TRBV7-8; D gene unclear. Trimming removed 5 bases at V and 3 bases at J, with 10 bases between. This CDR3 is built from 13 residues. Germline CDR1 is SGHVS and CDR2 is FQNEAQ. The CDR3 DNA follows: TGTGCCAGCAGCCCAGGAGTTTACACTGAAGCTTTCTTT. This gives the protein CASSPGVYTEAFF. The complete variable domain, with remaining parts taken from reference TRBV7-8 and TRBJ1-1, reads GAGVSQSPRYKVAKRGQDVALRCDPISGHVSLFWYQQALGQGPEFLTYFQNEAQLDKSGLPSDRFFAERPEGSVSTLKIQRTQQEDSAVYLCASSPGVYTEAFFGQGTRLTVV.

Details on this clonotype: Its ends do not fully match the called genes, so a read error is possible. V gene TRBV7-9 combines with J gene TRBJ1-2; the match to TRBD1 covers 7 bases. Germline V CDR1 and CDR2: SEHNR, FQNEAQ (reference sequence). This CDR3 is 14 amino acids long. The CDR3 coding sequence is TGTGCCGGCAGCCCGGACAGGTACAGCTATGGCTACACCTTC. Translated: CAGSPDRYSYGYTF.

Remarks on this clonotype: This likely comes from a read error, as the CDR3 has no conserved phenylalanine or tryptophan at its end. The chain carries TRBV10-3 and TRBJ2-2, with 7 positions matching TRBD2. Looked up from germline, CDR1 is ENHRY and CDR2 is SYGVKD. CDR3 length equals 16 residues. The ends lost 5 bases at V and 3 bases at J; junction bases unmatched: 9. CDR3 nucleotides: TGTGCCATCAGTTTCCGTACGGGAGGCGACACCGGGGAGCTGTTTCTT. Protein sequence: CAISFRTGGDTGELFL.

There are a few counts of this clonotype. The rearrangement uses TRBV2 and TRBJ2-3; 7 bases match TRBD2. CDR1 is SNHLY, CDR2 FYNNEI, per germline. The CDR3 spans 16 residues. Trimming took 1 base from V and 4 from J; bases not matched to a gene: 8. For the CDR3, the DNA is TGTGCCAGCAGTGAAGGGCGGGAGACCCTCCCAGATACGCAGTATTTT. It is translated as CASSEGRETLPDTQYF.

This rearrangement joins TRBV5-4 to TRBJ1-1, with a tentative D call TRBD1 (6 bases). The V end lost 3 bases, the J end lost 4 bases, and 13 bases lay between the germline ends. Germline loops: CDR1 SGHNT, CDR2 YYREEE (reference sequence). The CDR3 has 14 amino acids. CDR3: CASSSSRGSTEAFF. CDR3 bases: TGTGCCAGCAGCTCGTCCAGGGGTAGCACTGAAGCTTTCTTT.

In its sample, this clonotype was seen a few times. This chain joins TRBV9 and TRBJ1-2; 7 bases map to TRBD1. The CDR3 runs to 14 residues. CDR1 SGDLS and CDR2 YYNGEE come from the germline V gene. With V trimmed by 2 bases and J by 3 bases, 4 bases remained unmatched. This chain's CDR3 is CASSVDGTDYGYTF. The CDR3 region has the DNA TGTGCCAGCAGCGTCGACGGGACAGACTATGGCTACACCTTC.

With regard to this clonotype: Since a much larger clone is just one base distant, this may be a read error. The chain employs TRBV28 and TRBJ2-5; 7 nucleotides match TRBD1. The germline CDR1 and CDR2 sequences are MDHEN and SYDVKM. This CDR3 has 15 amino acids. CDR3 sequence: CASSTMTGQQGTQYF. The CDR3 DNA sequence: TGTGCCAGCAGCACCATGACAGGGCAGCAAGGGACCCAGTACTTC.

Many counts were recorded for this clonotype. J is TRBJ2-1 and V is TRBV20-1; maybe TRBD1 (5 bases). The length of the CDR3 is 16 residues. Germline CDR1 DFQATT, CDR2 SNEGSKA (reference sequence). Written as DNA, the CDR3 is TGCACGACCGGCTCCGATAAGGGGAACTCTTACAATGAGCAGTTCTTC. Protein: CTTGSDKGNSYNEQFF.

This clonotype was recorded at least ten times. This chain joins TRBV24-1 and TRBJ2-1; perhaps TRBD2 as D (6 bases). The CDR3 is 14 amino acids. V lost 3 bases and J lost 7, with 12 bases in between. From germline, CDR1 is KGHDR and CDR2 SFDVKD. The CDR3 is CATSDPRRVNEQFF. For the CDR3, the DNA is TGTGCCACCAGTGATCCGCGGAGGGTTAATGAGCAGTTCTTC.

The CDR3 DNA is TGCAGCGTTGAAGATCCCGGGACAGGTCCCCCAGAGACCCAGTACTTC. Translation: CSVEDPGTGPPETQYF. V is TRBV29-1 and J is TRBJ2-5; the match to TRBD1 covers 8 bases. Germline assignment: CDR1 SQVTM and CDR2 ANQGSEA. The CDR3 is 16 amino acids. J was trimmed by 4 bases and V by 0 bases; bases with no gene match: 10.

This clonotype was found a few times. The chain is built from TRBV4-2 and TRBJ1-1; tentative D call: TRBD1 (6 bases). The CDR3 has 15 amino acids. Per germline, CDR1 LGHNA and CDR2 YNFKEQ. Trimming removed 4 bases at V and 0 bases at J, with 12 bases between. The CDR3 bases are TGTGCCAGCAGCCGCCCGGGACAAATGAACACTGAAGCTTTCTTT. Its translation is CASSRPGQMNTEAFF.

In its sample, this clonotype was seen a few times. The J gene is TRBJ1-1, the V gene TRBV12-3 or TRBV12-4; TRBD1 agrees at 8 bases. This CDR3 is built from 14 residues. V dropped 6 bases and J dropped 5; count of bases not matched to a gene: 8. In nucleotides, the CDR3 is TGTGCCAGCAGGATGACAGGGGCGCGAACTGAAGCTTTCTTT. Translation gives CASRMTGARTEAFF.